The source of this TCR beta chain is a study of beta chain features in type 1 diabetes. The authors reverse transcribed all of the isolated RNA, so sequencing captured expressed TCRB transcripts. Profiling relied on immunoSEQ multiplex PCR, and the TCRdb table lists in-frame clones only, not all of them. The sample holds roughly 450,000 clones, more than 9.5% seen once. The clonotype comes from a woman between 18 and 30 years old in good health. Sequenced sample: naive CD4+ T cells from blood.

CDR3 region: CASSLLRLSYEQYF. For the CDR3, the DNA is TGTGCCAGCAGCTTACTTAGGCTCTCCTACGAGCAGTACTTC. This chain joins TRBV7-2 and TRBJ2-7, with D uncertain. Trimming stripped 2 bases from V and 0 bases from J, with 8 bases between. The CDR3 length is 14 residues. Per the germline V gene, CDR1 is SGHTA and CDR2 is FQGNSA.